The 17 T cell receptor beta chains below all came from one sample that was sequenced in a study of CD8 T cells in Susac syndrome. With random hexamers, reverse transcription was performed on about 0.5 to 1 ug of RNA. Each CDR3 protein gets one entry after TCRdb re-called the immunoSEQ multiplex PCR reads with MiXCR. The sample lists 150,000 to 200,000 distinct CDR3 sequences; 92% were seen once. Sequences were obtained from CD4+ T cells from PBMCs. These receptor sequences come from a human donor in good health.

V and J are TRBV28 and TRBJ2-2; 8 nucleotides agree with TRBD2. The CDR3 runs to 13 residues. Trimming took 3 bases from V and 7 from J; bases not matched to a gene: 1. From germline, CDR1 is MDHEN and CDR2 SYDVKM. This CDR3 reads CASSLGTSGELFF. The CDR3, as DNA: TGTGCCAGCAGTTTGGGGACTAGCGGGGAGCTGTTTTTT.

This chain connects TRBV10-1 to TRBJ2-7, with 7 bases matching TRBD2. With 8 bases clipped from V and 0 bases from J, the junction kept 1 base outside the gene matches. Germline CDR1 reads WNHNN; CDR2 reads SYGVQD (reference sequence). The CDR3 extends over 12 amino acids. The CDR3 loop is CASGDYSYEQYF. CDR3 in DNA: TGCGCCAGCGGGGACTACTCCTACGAGCAGTACTTC.

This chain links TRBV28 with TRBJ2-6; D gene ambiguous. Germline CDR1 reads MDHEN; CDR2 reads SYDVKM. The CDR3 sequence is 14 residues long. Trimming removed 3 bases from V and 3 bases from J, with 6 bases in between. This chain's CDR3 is CASSFSVGANVLTF. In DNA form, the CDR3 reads TGTGCCAGCAGTTTCTCGGTTGGGGCCAACGTCCTGACTTTC.

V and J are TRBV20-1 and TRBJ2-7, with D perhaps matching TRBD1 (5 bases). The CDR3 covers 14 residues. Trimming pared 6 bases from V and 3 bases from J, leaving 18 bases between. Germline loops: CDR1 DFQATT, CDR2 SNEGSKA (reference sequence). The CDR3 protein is CSAPGHHAGYEQYF. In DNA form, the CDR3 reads TGCAGTGCCCCAGGACACCACGCTGGCTACGAGCAGTACTTC.

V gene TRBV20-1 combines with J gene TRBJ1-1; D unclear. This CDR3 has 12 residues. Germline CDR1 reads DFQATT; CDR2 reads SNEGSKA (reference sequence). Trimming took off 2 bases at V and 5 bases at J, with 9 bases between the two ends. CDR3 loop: CSARRRGTEAFF. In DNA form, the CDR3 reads TGCAGTGCTAGAAGGCGAGGGACTGAAGCTTTCTTT.

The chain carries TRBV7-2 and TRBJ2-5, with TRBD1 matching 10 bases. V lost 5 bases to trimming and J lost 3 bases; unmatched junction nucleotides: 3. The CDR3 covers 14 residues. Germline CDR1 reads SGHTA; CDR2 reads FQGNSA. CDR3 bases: TGTGCCAGCAGCGCGACAGGGGGCAAAGAGACCCAGTACTTC. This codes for CASSATGGKETQYF.

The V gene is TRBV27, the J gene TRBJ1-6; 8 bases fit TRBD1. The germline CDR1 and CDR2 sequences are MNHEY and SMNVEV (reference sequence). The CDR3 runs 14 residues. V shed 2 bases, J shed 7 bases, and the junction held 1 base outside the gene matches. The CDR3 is CASSLRDRNSPLHF. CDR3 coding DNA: TGTGCCAGCAGTTTACGGGACAGGAATTCACCCCTCCACTTT.

The CDR3 region has the DNA TGCAGTGCTAGAGAAGCGGCCGGCACAGATACGCAGTATTTT. It specifies CSAREAAGTDTQYF. The gene calls are TRBV20-1 and TRBJ2-3; possible D gene TRBD2, 5 bases. The CDR3 runs to 14 residues. In germline, CDR1 is DFQATT, CDR2 SNEGSKA (reference sequence). The V end was cut by 0 bases, the J end by 1 base, with 8 bases between.

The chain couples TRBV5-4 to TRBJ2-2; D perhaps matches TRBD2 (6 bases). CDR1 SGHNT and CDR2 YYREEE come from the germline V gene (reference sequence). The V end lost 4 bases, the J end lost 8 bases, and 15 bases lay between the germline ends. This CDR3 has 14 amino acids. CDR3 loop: CASSAGLLQGELFF. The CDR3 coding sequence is TGTGCCAGCAGCGCGGGACTCCTTCAGGGGGAGCTGTTTTTT.

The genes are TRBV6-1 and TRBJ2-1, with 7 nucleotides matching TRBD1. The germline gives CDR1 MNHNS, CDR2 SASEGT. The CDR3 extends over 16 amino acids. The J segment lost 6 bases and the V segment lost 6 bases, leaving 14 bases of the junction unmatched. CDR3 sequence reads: CASSRGPQGRSNEQFF. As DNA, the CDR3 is TGTGCCAGCAGCCGAGGGCCACAGGGGAGAAGCAATGAGCAGTTCTTC.

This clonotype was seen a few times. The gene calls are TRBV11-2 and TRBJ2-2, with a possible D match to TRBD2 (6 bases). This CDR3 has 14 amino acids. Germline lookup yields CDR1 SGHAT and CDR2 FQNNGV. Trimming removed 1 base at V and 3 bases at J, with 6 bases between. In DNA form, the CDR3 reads TGTGCCAGCAGCTTAGCGGGAGACACCGGGGAGCTGTTTTTT. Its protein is CASSLAGDTGELFF.

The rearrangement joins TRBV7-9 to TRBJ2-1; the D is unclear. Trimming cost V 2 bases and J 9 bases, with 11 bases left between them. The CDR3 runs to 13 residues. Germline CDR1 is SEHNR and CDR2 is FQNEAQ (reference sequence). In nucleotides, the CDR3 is TGTGCCAGCAGCTTAAGCCAGTTGGGTGAGCAGTTCTTC. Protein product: CASSLSQLGEQFF.

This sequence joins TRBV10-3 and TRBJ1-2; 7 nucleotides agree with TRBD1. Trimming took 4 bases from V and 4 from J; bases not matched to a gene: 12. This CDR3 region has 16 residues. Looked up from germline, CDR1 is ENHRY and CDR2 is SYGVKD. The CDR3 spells CAISGGTANLAYGYTF. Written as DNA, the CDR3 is TGTGCCATCAGTGGGGGGACAGCAAATCTGGCCTATGGCTACACCTTC.

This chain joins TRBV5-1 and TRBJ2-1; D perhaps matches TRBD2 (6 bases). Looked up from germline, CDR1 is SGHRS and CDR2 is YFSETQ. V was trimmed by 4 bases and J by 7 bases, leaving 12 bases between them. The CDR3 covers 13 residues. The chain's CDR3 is CASSGRTRNEQFF. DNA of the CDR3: TGCGCCAGCAGCGGGAGGACCCGGAATGAGCAGTTCTTC.

The CDR3 spells CASSISGTAGEQYF. The CDR3, as DNA: TGTGCCAGTAGTATTTCTGGGACAGCCGGCGAGCAGTACTTC. The chain links TRBV19 to TRBJ2-7, with 7 bases fitting TRBD1. Germline-derived CDR1 and CDR2 are LNHDA and SQIVND (reference sequence). This CDR3 region has 14 residues. J was trimmed by 6 bases and V by 3 bases; bases with no gene match: 8.

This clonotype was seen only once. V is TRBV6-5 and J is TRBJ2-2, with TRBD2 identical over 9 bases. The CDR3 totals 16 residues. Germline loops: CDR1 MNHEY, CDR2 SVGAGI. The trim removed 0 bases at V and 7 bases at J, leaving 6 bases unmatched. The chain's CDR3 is CASSYSYRTSDGELFF. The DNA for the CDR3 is TGTGCCAGCAGTTACTCTTATCGGACTAGCGACGGGGAGCTGTTTTTT.

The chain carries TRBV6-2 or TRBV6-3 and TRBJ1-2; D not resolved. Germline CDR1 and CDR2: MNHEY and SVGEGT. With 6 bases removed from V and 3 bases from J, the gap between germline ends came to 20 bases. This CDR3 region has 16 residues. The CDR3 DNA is TGTGCCAGCAGACAGAGTCTACCTATTATTCACTATGGCTACACCTTC. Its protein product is CASRQSLPIIHYGYTF.